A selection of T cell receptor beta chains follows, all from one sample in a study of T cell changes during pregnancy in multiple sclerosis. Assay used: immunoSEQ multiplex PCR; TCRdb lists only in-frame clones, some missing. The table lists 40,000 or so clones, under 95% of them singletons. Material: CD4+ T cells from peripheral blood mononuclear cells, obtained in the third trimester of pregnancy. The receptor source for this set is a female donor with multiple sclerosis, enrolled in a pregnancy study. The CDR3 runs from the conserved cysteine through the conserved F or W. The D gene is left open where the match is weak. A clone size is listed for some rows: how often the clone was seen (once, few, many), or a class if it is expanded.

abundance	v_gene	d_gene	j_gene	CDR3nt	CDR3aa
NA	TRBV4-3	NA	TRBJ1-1	TGCGCCAGCAGCCAAGATGTACAGGGAGACACTGAAGCTTTCTTT	CASSQDVQGDTEAFF
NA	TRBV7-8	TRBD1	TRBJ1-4	TGTGCCAGCAGCTCATCACGGACAGGGCCCAATGAAAAACTGTTTTTT	CASSSSRTGPNEKLFF
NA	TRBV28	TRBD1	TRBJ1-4	TGTGCCAGCAGGTCCCCGTTGGGGACAGGGGATGAAAAACTGTTTTTT	CASRSPLGTGDEKLFF
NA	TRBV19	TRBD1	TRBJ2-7	TGTGCCACCTCAAATGGTGCTCGGACAGGGCGGAGTTACGAGCAGTACTTC	CATSNGARTGRSYEQYF
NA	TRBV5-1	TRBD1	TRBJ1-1	TGCGCCAGCAGCTTGATGGGACAGGGGAACACTGAAGCTTTCTTT	CASSLMGQGNTEAFF
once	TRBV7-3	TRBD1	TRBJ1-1	TGTGCCAGCAGCCCGGACAGGGCTTCTGAAGCTTTCTTT	CASSPDRASEAFF
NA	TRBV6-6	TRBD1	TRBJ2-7	TGTGCCAGCAGTAACTCCATATCCCAGGGGGCGTACGAGCAGTACTTC	CASSNSISQGAYEQYF
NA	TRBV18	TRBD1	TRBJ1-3	TGTGCCAGCTCACCTCTGCGCGACCCCAGGGGGCTCTCTGGAAACACCATATATTTT	CASSPLRDPRGLSGNTIYF
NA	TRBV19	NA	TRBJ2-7	TGTGCCAGTAGTATGAACTGGTTCTATGGCGAGCAGTACTTC	CASSMNWFYGEQYF
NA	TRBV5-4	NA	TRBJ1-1	TGTGCCAGCAGCCCCCGGAGGGACCCTAACACTGAAGCTTTCTTT	CASSPRRDPNTEAFF
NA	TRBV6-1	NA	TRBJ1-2	TGTGCCAGCAGTGAAGCCCCACAGGGTAGAGGCTACACCTTC	CASSEAPQGRGYTF
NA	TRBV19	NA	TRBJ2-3	TGTGCCAGTAGTTGGGGTAGCGGATCCACAGATACGCAGTATTTT	CASSWGSGSTDTQYF
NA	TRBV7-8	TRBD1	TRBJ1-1	TGTGCCAGCAGCACGGACAGGGGGCGAAATGAAGCTTTCTTT	CASSTDRGRNEAFF
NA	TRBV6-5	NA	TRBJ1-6	TGTGCCAGCAGTCGACAGTTTCAAGGATCACCCCTCCACTTT	CASSRQFQGSPLHF
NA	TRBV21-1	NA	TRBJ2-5	TGTGCCAGCAGCATAGGCCCCAGGGAGACCCAGTACTTC	CASSIGPRETQYF
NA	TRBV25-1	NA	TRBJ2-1	TGTGCCAGCAGTACCCGGGAGTTTGCCTACAATGAGCAGTTCTTC	CASSTREFAYNEQFF
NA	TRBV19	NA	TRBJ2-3	TGTGCCAGTAGTAGGGGGGCGGGGGGCACAGATACGCAGTATTTT	CASSRGAGGTDTQYF
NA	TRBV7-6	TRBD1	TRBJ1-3	TGTGCCAGCAGCTCCGGACAGGGGAACACCATATATTTT	CASSSGQGNTIYF
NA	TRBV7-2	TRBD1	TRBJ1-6	TGTGCCAGCAGCGCCCGACAGGGCCTTCGCAATAATTCACCCCTCCACTTT	CASSARQGLRNNSPLHF
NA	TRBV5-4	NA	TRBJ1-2	TGTGCCAGCAGCTCCACCGTGTCCTCATGGGAGGGCTACACCTTC	CASSSTVSSWEGYTF
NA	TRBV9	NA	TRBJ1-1	TGTGCCAGCAGCGTCGAAGGGGGATTCTCCACTGAAGCTTTCTTT	CASSVEGGFSTEAFF
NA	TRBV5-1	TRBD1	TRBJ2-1	TGCGCCAGCAGCCCCATCGGGGCAGGGGGCATAAATGAGCAGTTCTTC	CASSPIGAGGINEQFF
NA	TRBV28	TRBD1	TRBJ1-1	TGTGCCAGCAGGACACAGGGGGCAGCTGAAGCTTTCTTT	CASRTQGAAEAFF
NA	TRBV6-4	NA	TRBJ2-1	TGTGCCAGCAGCCCTGGCACTAGAGGCATGAATGAGCAGTTCTTC	CASSPGTRGMNEQFF
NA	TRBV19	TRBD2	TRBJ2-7	TGTGCCAGTAGTACCGGGACTAGCGGGGCGCCCTACGAGCAGTACTTC	CASSTGTSGAPYEQYF
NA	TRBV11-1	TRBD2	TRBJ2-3	TGTGCCAGCAGCTCTCCGGTAGCGGGAGGGGGAGATACGCAGTATTTT	CASSSPVAGGGDTQYF
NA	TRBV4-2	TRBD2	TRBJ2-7	TGTGCCAGCAGCCAAGAGCTAGCGGGAGTATACGAGCAGTACTTC	CASSQELAGVYEQYF
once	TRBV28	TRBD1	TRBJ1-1	TGTGCCAGCAGTTTATGGGGGACAGGGGGCAACACTGAAGCTTTCTTT	CASSLWGTGGNTEAFF
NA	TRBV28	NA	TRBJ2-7	TGTGCCAGCAGTCCAGGGAATTCCTACGAGCAGTACTTC	CASSPGNSYEQYF
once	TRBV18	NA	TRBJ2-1	TGTGCCAGCTCACCAAGGACAGCGTACAATGAGCAGTTCTTC	CASSPRTAYNEQFF
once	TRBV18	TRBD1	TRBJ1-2	TGTGCCAGCTCACCACCGAGGACAGGGGGCTATGGCTACACCTTC	CASSPPRTGGYGYTF
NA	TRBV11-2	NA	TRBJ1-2	TGTGCCAGCAGCTCTCTGAGACAGGCGGCCTATGGCTACACCTTC	CASSSLRQAAYGYTF
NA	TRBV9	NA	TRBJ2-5	TGTGCCAGCAGCGGGGGGGGACAATTGGAAGAGACCCAGTACTTC	CASSGGGQLEETQYF
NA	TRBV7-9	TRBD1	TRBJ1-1	TGTGCCAGCAGAGAATACAGGGGGACTCTGAACACTGAAGCTTTCTTT	CASREYRGTLNTEAFF
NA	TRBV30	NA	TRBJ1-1	TGTGCCTGGAGTTCTGGCGGGCGGGTACTGAACACTGAAGCTTTCTTT	CAWSSGGRVLNTEAFF
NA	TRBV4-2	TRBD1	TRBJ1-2	TGTGCCAGCACCAGACAGGGGAACTATGGCTACACCTTC	CASTRQGNYGYTF
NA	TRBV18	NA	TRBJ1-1	TGTGCCAGCTCACCACAGGGACTCACTGAAGCTTTCTTT	CASSPQGLTEAFF
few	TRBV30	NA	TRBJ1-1	TGTGCCTCCCTCCCCAGGGACACTGAAGCTTTCTTT	CASLPRDTEAFF
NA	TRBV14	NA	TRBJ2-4	TGTGCCAGCAGCCAAGGTAACCAAGGAGGCATTCAGTACTTC	CASSQGNQGGIQYF
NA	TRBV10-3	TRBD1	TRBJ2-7	TGTGCCATCAGTGAACCGGGACAGGGGGCCTACGAGCAGTACTTC	CAISEPGQGAYEQYF